A single sample gave rise to the 10 T cell receptor beta chains below, sequenced in a study of beta chain features in type 1 diabetes (dated by TCRdb to 2017 to 2018). Overall study results and their limits: Type 1 diabetes patients showed a moderate but significant shortening of TCRB CDR3 length in all four CD4+ subsets.

These receptors lack a known antigen. The library was produced with the immunoSEQ multiplex PCR assay. All of the isolated RNA was reverse transcribed with the High Capacity cDNA Reverse Transcription Kit, so expressed TCRB transcripts were sequenced. TCRdb took over this immuneACCESS table, retaining in-frame rearrangements with V and J assigned. Such tables are incomplete; in checked studies, under half of the missing clones stem from an unresolved V gene, and the remainder is unexplained. The sample table records approximately 730,000 clones; around 15% of these occur just once. Of the sample, less than 0.025% falls within the top ten clones. The sequenced sample was naive CD4+ T cells from blood. In light of the paper, this sample's cell subset or site label describes: true naive CD4+ T cells. These receptors were collected from a man in his late teens or twenties with type 1 diabetes.

This clone was observed a handful of times. The chain joins TRBV5-6 to TRBJ1-6, with a tentative D call TRBD1 (5 bases). Trimming took off 0 bases at V and 7 bases at J, with 8 bases between the two ends. The CDR3 consists of 14 residues. Germline assignment: CDR1 SGHDT and CDR2 YYEEEE. The CDR3 DNA sequence: TGTGCCAGCAGCTTGGGACAGCAGAATTCACCCCTCCACTTT. Amino acids: CASSLGQQNSPLHF.

This chain links TRBV5-1 with TRBJ1-1; 7 positions match TRBD1. V shed 4 bases and J 6 bases; nucleotides not matched to a gene: 9. This CDR3 spans 14 amino acids. Germline V gene data show CDR1 as SGHRS and CDR2 as YFSETQ. The CDR3 reads CASSLTGKTAEAFF. CDR3 coding DNA: TGCGCCAGCAGCCTGACAGGGAAGACCGCTGAAGCTTTCTTT. The entire variable domain, with the rest obtained from reference TRBV5-1 and TRBJ1-1, is as follows: KAGVTQTPRYLIKTRGQQVTLSCSPISGHRSVSWYQQTPGQGLQFLFEYFSETQRNKGNFPGRFSGRQFSNSRSEMNVSTLELGDSALYLCASSLTGKTAEAFFGQGTRLTVV.

Comments on this clone: The sample has other DNA sequences that encode this CDR3 too. This chain uses TRBV30 with TRBJ1-1, with D perhaps TRBD1 (5 bases). The germline V and J ends were trimmed by 1 base and 0 bases, with 6 bases remaining between them. Per the germline V gene, CDR1 is GTSNPN and CDR2 is SVGIG (reference sequence). CDR3 size: 13 residues. The CDR3 here is CAWSGQLNTEAFF. The CDR3 DNA reads TGTGCCTGGAGTGGACAGTTGAACACTGAAGCTTTCTTT.

This clone was seen more than once but under ten times. V gene TRBV4-1 combines with J gene TRBJ1-4, with 7 bases that match TRBD1. The germline gives CDR1 MGHRA, CDR2 YSYEKL. The V segment lost 0 bases and the J segment 8 bases; nucleotides outside the gene matches: 21. The CDR3 loop spans 20 amino acids. This CDR3 is CASSQDPYRGIPGGHEKLFF. CDR3 nucleotides: TGCGCCAGCAGCCAAGATCCCTACAGGGGAATACCCGGGGGACACGAAAAACTGTTTTTT.

This clone was seen only a few times. V is TRBV29-1 and J is TRBJ2-2; the D is unclear. Trimming removed 4 bases from V and 4 bases from J, with 13 bases in between. The CDR3 covers 14 residues. Germline values: CDR1 SQVTM, CDR2 ANQGSEA. The CDR3, as DNA: TGCAGCGTTGCGGAAAGGGAAGGCACCGGGGAGCTGTTTTTT. Protein product: CSVAEREGTGELFF.

This chain joins TRBV10-3 and TRBJ1-4; tentative D call: TRBD1 (5 bases). From germline, CDR1 is ENHRY and CDR2 SYGVKD. The CDR3 loop spans 15 amino acids. The V gene lost 6 bases and the J gene lost 4 bases, with 15 bases spanning the gap. The CDR3, as DNA: TGTGCCATCAGCCTCGGGACGGAAGATAATGAAAAACTGTTTTTT. It is translated as CAISLGTEDNEKLFF.

This rearrangement joins TRBV7-6 to TRBJ2-7; D may be TRBD2 (5 bases). The V gene's germline CDR1 is SGHVS and CDR2 FNYEAQ. The CDR3 covers 15 residues. With 3 bases removed from V and 2 bases from J, the gap between germline ends came to 14 bases. CDR3 sequence reads: CASSFAGDTPYEQYF. In nucleotides, the CDR3 is TGTGCCAGCAGCTTCGCCGGGGATACCCCCTACGAGCAGTACTTC. Together with reference TRBV7-6 and TRBJ2-7, the CDR3 gives the full variable domain: GAGVSQSPRYKVTKRGQDVALRCDPISGHVSLYWYRQALGQGPEFLTYFNYEAQQDKSGLPNDRFSAERPEGSISTLTIQRTEQRDSAMYRCASSFAGDTPYEQYFGPGTRLTVT.

The chain is built from TRBV28 and TRBJ2-3; 16 nucleotides match TRBD2. Losses at the gene ends were 4 bases for V and 1 base for J; bases not matched to a gene: 5. This CDR3 region has 18 residues. Germline V gene sequence: CDR1 MDHEN, CDR2 SYDVKM. The CDR3 nucleotides read TGTGCCAGCAGTTCGGGACTAGCGGGGGGGCTGGGCACAGATACGCAGTATTTT. Translating gives CASSSGLAGGLGTDTQYF.

In this sample, this clone turned up a few times. This rearrangement joins TRBV5-1 to TRBJ2-7; D not certain. The CDR3 is 14 amino acids. The V end was cut by 4 bases, the J end by 9 bases, with 20 bases between. CDR1 and CDR2 (germline): SGHRS, YFSETQ. CDR3 in DNA: TGCGCCAGCAGCATTGCAGGTGGTGAACTTGGGCAGTACTTC. Translation gives CASSIAGGELGQYF. The variable domain in full, completed from reference TRBV5-1 and TRBJ2-7, reads KAGVTQTPRYLIKTRGQQVTLSCSPISGHRSVSWYQQTPGQGLQFLFEYFSETQRNKGNFPGRFSGRQFSNSRSEMNVSTLELGDSALYLCASSIAGGELGQYFGPGTRLTVT.

The chain uses TRBV7-3 and TRBJ2-1; D is undetermined. V shed 4 bases and J shed 5 bases, with 12 bases lying between them. The V gene's germline CDR1 is SGHTA and CDR2 FQGTGA. This CDR3 contains 14 residues. DNA of the CDR3: TGTGCCAGCAGCTCAAGGAGTGGTAACAATGAGCAGTTCTTC. This gives the protein CASSSRSGNNEQFF.